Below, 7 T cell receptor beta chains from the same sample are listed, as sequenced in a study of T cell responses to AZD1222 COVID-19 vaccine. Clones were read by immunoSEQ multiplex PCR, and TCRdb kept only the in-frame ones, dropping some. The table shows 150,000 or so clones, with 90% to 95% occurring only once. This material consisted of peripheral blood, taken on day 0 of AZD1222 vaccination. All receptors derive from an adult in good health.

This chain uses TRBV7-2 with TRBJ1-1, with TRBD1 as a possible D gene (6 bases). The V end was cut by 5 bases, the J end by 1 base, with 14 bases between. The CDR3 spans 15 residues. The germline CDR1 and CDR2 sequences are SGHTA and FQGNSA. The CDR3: CASSEEGDPNTEAFF. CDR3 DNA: TGTGCCAGCAGCGAAGAGGGGGACCCGAACACTGAAGCTTTCTTT.

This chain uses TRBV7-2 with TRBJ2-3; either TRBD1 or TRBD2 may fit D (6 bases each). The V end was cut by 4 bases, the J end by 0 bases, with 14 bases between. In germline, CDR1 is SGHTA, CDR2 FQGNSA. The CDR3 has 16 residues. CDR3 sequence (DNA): TGTGCCAGCAGCTCCGTAGCGGACAGTAGCACAGATACGCAGTATTTT. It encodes CASSSVADSSTDTQYF.

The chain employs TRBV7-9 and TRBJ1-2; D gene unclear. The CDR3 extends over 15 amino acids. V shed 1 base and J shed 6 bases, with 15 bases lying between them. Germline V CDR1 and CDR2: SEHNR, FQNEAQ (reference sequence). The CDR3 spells CASSLGRMDGNGYTF. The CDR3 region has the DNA TGTGCCAGCAGCTTAGGACGAATGGACGGAAATGGCTACACCTTC. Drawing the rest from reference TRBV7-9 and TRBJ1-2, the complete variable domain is DTGVSQNPRHKITKRGQNVTFRCDPISEHNRLYWYRQTLGQGPEFLTYFQNEAQLEKSRLLSDRFSAERPKGSFSTLEIQRTEQGDSAMYLCASSLGRMDGNGYTFGSGTRLTVV.

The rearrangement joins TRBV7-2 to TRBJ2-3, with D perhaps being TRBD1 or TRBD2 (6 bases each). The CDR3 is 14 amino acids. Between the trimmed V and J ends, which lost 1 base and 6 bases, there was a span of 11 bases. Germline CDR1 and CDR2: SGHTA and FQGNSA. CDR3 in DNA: TGTGCCAGCAGCTTAGTAGGGGGGTCGGATACGCAGTATTTT. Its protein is CASSLVGGSDTQYF.

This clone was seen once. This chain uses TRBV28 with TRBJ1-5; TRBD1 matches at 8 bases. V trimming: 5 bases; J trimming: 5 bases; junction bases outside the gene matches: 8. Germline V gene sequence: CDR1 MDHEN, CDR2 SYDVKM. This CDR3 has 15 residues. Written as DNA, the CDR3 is TGTGCCAGCAGTCAAGTGGACAGGGATGATCAGCCCCAGCATTTT. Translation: CASSQVDRDDQPQHF.

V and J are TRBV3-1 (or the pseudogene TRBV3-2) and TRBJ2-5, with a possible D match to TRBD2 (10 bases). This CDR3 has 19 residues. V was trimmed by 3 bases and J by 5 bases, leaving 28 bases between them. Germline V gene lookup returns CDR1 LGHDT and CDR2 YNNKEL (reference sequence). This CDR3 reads CASSQSPGQGAGGFETQYF. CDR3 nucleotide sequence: TGTGCCAGCAGCCAGAGTCCGGGACAGGGAGCGGGAGGGTTTGAGACCCAGTACTTC.

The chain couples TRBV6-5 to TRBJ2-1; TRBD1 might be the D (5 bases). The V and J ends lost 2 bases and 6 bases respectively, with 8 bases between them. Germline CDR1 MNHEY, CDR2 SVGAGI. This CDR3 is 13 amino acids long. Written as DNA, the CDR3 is TGTGCCAGCAGTTACAAGCAGGGCAATGAGCAGTTCTTC. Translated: CASSYKQGNEQFF.